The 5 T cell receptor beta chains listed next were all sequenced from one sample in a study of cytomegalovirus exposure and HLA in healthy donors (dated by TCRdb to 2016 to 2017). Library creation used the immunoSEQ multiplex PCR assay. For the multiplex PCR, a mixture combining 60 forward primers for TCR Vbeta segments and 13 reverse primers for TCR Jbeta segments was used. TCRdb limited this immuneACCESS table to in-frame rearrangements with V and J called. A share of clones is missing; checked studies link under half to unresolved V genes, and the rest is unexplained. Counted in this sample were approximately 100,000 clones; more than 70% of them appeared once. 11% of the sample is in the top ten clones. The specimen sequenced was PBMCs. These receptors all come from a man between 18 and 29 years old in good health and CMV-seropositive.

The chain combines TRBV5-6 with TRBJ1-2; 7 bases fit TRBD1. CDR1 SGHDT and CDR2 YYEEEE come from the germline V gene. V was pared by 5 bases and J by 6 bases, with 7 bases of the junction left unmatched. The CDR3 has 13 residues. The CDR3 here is CASRRQGLDGYTF. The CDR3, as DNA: TGTGCCAGCAGACGACAGGGACTAGATGGCTACACCTTC.

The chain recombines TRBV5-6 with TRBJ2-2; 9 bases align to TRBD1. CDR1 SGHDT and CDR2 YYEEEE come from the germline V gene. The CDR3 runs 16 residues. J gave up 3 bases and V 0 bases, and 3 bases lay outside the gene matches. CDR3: CASSLDRGPDTGELFF. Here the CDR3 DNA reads TGTGCCAGCAGCTTGGACAGGGGGCCGGACACCGGGGAGCTGTTTTTT.

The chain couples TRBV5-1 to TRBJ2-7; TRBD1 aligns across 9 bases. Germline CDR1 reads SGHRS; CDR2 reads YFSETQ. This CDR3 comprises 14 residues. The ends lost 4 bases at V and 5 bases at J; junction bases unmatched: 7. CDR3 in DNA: TGCGCCAGCAGCCCCCGACAGGGGGAGGACGAGCAGTACTTC. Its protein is CASSPRQGEDEQYF.

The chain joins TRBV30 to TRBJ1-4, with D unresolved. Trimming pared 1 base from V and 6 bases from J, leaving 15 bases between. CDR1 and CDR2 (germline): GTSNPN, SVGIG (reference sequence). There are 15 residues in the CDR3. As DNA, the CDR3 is TGTGCCTGGAGTGCCCCCGGAGAACGTCATGAAAAACTGTTTTTT. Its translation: CAWSAPGERHEKLFF.

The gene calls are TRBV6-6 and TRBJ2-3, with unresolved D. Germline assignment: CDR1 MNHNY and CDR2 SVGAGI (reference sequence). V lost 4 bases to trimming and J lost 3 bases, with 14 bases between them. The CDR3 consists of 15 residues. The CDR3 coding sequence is TGTGCCAGCAGTTTCGCCGTGGCGGTGACAGATACGCAGTATTTT. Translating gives CASSFAVAVTDTQYF.